This record concerns one T cell receptor beta chain sequence. The CDR3 extends over 14 amino acids. CDR1 MNHEY and CDR2 SMNVEV come from the germline V gene (reference sequence). Trimming removed 5 bases at V and 4 bases at J, with 14 bases between. Authors' analysis steps: Reference gene primer amplification gave estimated nucleated cell counts. Sequencing was performed with immunoSEQ multiplex PCR; in TCRdb, only in-frame clones are kept and a portion is missing. That table supplies the V and J calls and clone size; D and trimming were determined from the DNA. This sample has 390,000 or so clones, with more than 70% found just once. These data originate in a study of blood T cell repertoires in COVID-19. Study details: Researchers got acute and convalescent COVID-19 samples from the United States, Italy and Spain.

Recruited during active infection, patients (from Seattle) were subsequently followed longitudinally. Source material: peripheral blood. The receptor was derived from a woman younger than 45 with COVID-19, enrolled during active disease. J is TRBJ1-2 and V is TRBV27; tentative D call: TRBD1 (6 bases). DNA of the CDR3: TGTGCCAGCAGTACAGACAGGCTAGGCTATGGCTACACCTTC. It codes for CASSTDRLGYGYTF.